This T cell receptor (beta chain) derives from a study of monozygotic twins with cystic fibrosis. Study in general: Libraries were built from around 3 micrograms of fragmented DNA using about 14 PCR cycles. The study, taken as a whole, reports: Co-twins had the most similar V usage for 13 of 16 pairs, J for 8.

Concerning this clone itself: Antigen unknown.

Measured with immunoSEQ multiplex PCR; TCRdb has only the in-frame clones, and not every one. The sample has around 26,000 clones; roughly 96% are singletons. The clonotype was recovered from a girl between 2 and 10 years old with cystic fibrosis. The sequenced sample was blood.

The CDR3 sequence: CASSSGGLRDTGELFF. CDR3 coding DNA: TGTGCCAGCAGCTCCGGGGGACTGCGGGACACCGGGGAGCTGTTTTTT. The chain uses TRBV7-6 and TRBJ2-2, with a weak D call TRBD2 (6 bases). Germline V gene sequence: CDR1 SGHVS, CDR2 FNYEAQ. Trimming cost V 4 bases and J 3 bases, with 15 bases left between them. This CDR3 spans 16 amino acids.